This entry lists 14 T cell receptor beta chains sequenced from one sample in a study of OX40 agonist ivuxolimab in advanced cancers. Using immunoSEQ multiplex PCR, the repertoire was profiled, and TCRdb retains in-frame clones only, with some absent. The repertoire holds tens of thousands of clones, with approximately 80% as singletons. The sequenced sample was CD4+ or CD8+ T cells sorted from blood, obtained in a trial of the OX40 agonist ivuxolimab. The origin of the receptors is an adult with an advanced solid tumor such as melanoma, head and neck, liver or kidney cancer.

CDR3 region: CASSLLVGGYTEAFF. CDR3 sequence (DNA): TGTGCCAGCAGCTTGTTAGTTGGAGGATACACTGAAGCTTTCTTT. V is TRBV5-7 and J is TRBJ1-1, with unresolved D. Being an ORF, TRBV5-7 has a function that is uncertain. The length of the CDR3 is 15 residues. V lost 1 base, J lost 3 bases, and 13 bases lay in between.

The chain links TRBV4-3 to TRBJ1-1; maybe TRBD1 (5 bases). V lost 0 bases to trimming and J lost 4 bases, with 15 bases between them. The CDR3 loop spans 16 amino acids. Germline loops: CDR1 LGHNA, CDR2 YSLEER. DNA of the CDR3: TGCGCCAGCAGCCAAGATTATTGGGAGGGGTCCACTGAAGCTTTCTTT. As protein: CASSQDYWEGSTEAFF.

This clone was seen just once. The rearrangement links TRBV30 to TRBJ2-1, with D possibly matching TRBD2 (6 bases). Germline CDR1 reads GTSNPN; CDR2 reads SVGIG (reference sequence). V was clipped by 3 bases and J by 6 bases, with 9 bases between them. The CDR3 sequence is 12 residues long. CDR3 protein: CAWSLGGNEQFF. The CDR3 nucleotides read TGTGCCTGGAGCCTGGGGGGCAATGAGCAGTTCTTC. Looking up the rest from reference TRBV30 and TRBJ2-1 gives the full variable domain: SQTIHQWPATLVQPVGSPLSLECTVEGTSNPNLYWYRQAAGRGLQLLFYSVGIGQISSEVPQNLSASRPQDRQFILSSKKLLLSDSGFYLCAWSLGGNEQFFGPGTRLTVL.

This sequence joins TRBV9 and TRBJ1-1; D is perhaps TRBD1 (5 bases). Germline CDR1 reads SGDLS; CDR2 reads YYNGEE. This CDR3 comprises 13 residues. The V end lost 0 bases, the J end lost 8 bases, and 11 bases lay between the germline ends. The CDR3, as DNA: TGTGCCAGCAGCGTAGCGGACACCGGGGAAGCTTTCTTT. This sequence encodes CASSVADTGEAFF.

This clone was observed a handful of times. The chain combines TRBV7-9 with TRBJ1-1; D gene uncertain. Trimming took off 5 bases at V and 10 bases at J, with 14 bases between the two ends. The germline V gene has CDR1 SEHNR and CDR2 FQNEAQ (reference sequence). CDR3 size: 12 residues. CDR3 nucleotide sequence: TGTGCCAGCAGCCAGGCCGGCAATCGAGCTTTCTTT. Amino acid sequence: CASSQAGNRAFF.

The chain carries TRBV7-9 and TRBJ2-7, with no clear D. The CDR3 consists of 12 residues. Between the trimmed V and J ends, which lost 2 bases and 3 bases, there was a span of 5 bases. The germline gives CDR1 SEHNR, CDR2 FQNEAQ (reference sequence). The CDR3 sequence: CASSLTDYEQYF. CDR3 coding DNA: TGTGCCAGCAGCTTAACGGACTACGAGCAGTACTTC. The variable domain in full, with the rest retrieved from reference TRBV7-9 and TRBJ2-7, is DTGVSQNPRHKITKRGQNVTFRCDPISEHNRLYWYRQTLGQGPEFLTYFQNEAQLEKSRLLSDRFSAERPKGSFSTLEIQRTEQGDSAMYLCASSLTDYEQYFGPGTRLTVT.

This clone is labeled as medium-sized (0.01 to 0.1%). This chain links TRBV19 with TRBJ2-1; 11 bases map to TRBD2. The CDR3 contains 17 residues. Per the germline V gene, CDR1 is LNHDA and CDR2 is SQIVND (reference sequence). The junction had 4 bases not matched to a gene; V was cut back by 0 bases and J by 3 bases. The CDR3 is CASSIDPGTSGYNEQFF. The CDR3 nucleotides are TGTGCCAGTAGTATAGACCCCGGGACTAGCGGCTACAATGAGCAGTTCTTC. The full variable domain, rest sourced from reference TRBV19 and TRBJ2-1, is DGGITQSPKYLFRKEGQNVTLSCEQNLNHDAMYWYRQDPGQGLRLIYYSQIVNDFQKGDIAEGYSVSREKKESFPLTVTSAQKNPTAFYLCASSIDPGTSGYNEQFFGPGTRLTVL.

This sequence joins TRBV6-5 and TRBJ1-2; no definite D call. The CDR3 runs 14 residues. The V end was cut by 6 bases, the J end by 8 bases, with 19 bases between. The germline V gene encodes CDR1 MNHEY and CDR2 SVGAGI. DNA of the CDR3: TGTGCCAGCAGCTATGGACGGTCGGTTATGGGCTACACCTTC. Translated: CASSYGRSVMGYTF.

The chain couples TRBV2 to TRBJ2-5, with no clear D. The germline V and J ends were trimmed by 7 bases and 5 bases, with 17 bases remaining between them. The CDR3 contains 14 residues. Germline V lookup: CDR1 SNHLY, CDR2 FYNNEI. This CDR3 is CASKNSRVEETQYF. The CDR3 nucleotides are TGTGCCAGCAAGAACTCTAGAGTCGAGGAGACCCAGTACTTC.

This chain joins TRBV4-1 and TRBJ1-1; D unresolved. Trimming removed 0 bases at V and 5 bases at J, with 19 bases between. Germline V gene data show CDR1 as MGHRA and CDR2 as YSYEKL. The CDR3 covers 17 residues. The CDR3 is CASSQDPPGGKVTEAFF. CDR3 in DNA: TGCGCCAGCAGCCAAGACCCCCCGGGAGGCAAAGTGACTGAAGCTTTCTTT.

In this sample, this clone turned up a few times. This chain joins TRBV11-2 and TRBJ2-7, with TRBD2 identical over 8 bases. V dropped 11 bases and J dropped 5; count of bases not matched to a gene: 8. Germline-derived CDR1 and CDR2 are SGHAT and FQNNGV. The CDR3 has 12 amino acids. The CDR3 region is CAYRRREDEQYF. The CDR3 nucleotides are TGTGCCTACAGGAGGCGGGAGGACGAGCAGTACTTC.

CDR3 region: CASSLGTGNEKLFF. The CDR3 coding sequence is TGTGCCAGCAGCTTAGGCACAGGGAATGAAAAACTGTTTTTT. The chain has TRBV5-6 and TRBJ1-4; D is perhaps TRBD1 (6 bases). The germline V and J ends were trimmed by 2 bases and 5 bases, with 10 bases remaining between them. The germline gives CDR1 SGHDT, CDR2 YYEEEE. The CDR3 is made up of 14 amino acids.

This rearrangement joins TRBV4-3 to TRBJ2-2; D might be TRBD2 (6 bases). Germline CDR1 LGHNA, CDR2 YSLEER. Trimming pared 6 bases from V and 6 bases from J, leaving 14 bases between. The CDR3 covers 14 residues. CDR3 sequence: CASSWGTSSGELFF. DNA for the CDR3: TGCGCCAGCAGTTGGGGTACTAGCTCCGGGGAGCTGTTTTTT.

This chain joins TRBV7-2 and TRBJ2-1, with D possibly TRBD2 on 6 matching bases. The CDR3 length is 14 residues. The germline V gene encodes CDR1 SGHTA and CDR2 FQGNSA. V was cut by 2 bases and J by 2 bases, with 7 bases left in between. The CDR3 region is CASSLIAAYNEQFF. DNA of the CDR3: TGTGCCAGCAGCTTAATAGCGGCCTACAATGAGCAGTTCTTC.